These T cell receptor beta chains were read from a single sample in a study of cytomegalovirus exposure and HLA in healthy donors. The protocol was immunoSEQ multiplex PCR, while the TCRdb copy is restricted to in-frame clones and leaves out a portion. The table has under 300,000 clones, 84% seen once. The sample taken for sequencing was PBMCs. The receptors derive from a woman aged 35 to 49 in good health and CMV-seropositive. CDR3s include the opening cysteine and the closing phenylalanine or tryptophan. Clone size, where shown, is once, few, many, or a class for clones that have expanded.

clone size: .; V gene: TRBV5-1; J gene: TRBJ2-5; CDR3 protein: CASSRDSGSGETQYF
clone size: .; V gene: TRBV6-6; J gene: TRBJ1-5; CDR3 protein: CASTQGVNQPQHF
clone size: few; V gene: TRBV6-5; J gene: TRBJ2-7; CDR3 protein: CASSPQTAGGYEQYF
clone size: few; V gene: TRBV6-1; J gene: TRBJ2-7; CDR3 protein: CASSGGTGLSYEQYF
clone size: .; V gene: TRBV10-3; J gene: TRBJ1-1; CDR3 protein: CAISESMRGGYTEAFF
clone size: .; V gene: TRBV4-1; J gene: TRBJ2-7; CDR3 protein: CASSPLAGTLSSYEQYF
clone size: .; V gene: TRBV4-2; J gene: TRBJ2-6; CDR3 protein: CASSQGDRVLSGANVLTF
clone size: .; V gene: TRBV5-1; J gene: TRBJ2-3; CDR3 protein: CASSLGVAGAADTQYF
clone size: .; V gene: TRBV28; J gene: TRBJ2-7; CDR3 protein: CASSLGGRREQYF
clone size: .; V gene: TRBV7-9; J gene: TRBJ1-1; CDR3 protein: CASDADRHTSEAFF
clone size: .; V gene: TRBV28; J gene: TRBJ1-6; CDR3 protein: CASSAVWGGSPLHF
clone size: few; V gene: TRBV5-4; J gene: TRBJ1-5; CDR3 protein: CASSEGTGKDQPQHF
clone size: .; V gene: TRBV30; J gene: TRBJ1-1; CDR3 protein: CAWKAGLVTEAFF
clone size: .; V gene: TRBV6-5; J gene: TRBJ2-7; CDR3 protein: CASSFSGTPYEQYF
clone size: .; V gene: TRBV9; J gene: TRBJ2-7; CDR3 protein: CASSKGLAGNEQYF
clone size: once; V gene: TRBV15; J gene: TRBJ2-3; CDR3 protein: CATSRPTDYTDTQYF
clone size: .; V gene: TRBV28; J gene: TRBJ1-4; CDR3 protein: CASSFGYGKLFF
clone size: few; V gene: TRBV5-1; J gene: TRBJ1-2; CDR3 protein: CASSLGDRGGYRRDGYTF
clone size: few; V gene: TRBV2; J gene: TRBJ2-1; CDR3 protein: CATKTSFLNEQFF
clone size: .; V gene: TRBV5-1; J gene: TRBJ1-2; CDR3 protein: CASSYGTGSTRWGYTF
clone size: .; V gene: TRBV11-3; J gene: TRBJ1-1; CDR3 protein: CASSPTRGGGNTEAFF
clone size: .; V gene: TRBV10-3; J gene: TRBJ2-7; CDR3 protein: CAISEAGQIYEQYF
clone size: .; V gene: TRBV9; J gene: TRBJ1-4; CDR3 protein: CASSVEGQGYEKLFF
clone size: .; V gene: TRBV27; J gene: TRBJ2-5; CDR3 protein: CASSFSTRGETQYF
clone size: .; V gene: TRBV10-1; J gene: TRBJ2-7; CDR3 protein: CASTKQGDRGRTDEQYF
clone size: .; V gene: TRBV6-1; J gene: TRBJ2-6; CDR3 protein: CASSEAWAGQANVLTF
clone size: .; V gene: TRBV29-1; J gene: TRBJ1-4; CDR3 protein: CSASRAGEGEKLFF
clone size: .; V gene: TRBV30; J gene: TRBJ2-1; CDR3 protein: CAWSVFRTSGNNEQFF
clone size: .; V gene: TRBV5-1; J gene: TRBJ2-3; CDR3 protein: CASSFKGAPRGDTQYF
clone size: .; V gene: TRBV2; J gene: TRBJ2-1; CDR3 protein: CASRVQRDYYNEQFF
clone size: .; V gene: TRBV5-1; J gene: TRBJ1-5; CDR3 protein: CASSVGTGLNQPQHF
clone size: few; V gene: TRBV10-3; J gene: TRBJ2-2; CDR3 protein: CAGSSGVGAGELFF
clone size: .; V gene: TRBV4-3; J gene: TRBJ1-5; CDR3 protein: CASSQDIGGGYSNQPQHF
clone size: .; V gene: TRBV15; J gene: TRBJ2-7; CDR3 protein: CATSRDPGGSYEQYF
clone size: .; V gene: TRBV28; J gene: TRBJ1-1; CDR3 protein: CASSRITPVNTEAFF
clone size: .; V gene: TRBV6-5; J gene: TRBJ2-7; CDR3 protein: CASSYLGTGSYEQYF